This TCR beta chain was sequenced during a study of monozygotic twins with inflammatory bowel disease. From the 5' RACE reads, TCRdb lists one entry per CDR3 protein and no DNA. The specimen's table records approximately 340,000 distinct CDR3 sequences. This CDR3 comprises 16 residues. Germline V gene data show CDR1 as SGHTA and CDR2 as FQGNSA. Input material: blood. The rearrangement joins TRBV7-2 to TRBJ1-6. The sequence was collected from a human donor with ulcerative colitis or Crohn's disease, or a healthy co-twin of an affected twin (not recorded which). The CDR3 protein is CASSLTSSLYNSPLHF.